One and the same sample provided the 21 T cell receptor beta chains below, sequenced in a study of blood T cell repertoires in COVID-19. Using immunoSEQ multiplex PCR, the repertoire was profiled, and TCRdb retains in-frame clones only, with some absent. The top ten hold around 0.44% of the sample, which has just under 90,000 clones, around 88% seen once. Sequencing was carried out using peripheral blood. These receptors were taken from a man aged 55-75 years with acute or convalescent COVID-19.

The chain combines TRBV3-1 (or the pseudogene TRBV3-2) with TRBJ2-7; D may be TRBD1 (6 bases). Germline values: CDR1 LGHDT, CDR2 YNNKEL (reference sequence). V was clipped by 1 base and J by 5 bases, with 12 bases between them. This CDR3 has 14 amino acids. DNA for the CDR3: TGTGCCAGCAGCCAAGTTTCAGGGGCCCACGAGCAGTACTTC. Protein sequence: CASSQVSGAHEQYF.

V usage is TRBV19 and J usage is TRBJ1-1; a possible D gene is TRBD1 (6 bases). This CDR3 is built from 13 residues. Trimming pared 3 bases from V and 3 bases from J, leaving 8 bases between. Germline V lookup: CDR1 LNHDA, CDR2 SQIVND (reference sequence). The CDR3 protein is CASSMDSYTEAFF. Written as DNA, the CDR3 is TGTGCCAGTAGTATGGACAGTTACACTGAAGCTTTCTTT.

The rearrangement joins TRBV19 to TRBJ1-4; 8 positions agree with TRBD1. The CDR3 is 15 residues long. The V gene end was trimmed by 4 bases and the J gene end by 11 bases; junction bases not matched to a gene: 12. The germline V gene encodes CDR1 LNHDA and CDR2 SQIVND (reference sequence). The CDR3 sequence is CASSTDSGQGEKLFF. CDR3 coding DNA: TGTGCCAGTAGTACGGACTCAGGACAGGGTGAGAAACTGTTTTTT.

The chain recombines TRBV6-7 with TRBJ1-1, with TRBD1 as a possible D gene (6 bases). TRBV6-7 is flagged as an ORF with uncertain function. Deletions cut 6 bases from V and 7 bases from J, with 21 bases between. There are 15 residues in the CDR3. CDR3 sequence: CASRPRDPGGFEAFF. In nucleotides, the CDR3 is TGTGCCAGCAGACCTCGGGACCCTGGGGGCTTTGAAGCTTTCTTT.

The chain has TRBV29-1 and TRBJ2-7; D remains ambiguous. Per germline, CDR1 SQVTM and CDR2 ANQGSEA. The CDR3 has 12 residues. Trimming stripped 4 bases from V and 5 bases from J, with 12 bases between. The CDR3 nucleotides are TGCAGCGTTGCTCTAGTGGATAACGAGCAGTACTTC. It translates to CSVALVDNEQYF.

The chain couples TRBV2 to TRBJ1-2; maybe TRBD1 (6 bases). There are 15 residues in the CDR3. From germline, CDR1 is SNHLY and CDR2 FYNNEI. Deletions cut 5 bases from V and 3 bases from J, with 16 bases between. CDR3 nucleotides: TGTGCCAGCAGTTTCAGTATGGGGGCGGACTATGGCTACACCTTC. It yields the protein CASSFSMGADYGYTF.

J is TRBJ1-3 and V is TRBV30, with TRBD1 identical over 8 bases. Losses at the gene ends were 5 bases for V and 0 bases for J; bases not matched to a gene: 6. The CDR3 is 15 amino acids. Germline assignment: CDR1 GTSNPN and CDR2 SVGIG (reference sequence). CDR3 in amino acids: CAWSGQAISGNTIYF. The CDR3 nucleotides read TGTGCCTGGTCGGGACAGGCTATCTCTGGAAACACCATATATTTT.

This clone showed up just once. J is TRBJ1-5 and V is TRBV9; TRBD1 might be the D (5 bases). From germline, CDR1 is SGDLS and CDR2 YYNGEE. V dropped 2 bases and J dropped 7 bases, with 16 bases sitting between them. There are 15 residues in the CDR3. CDR3 sequence reads: CASSVGGGDWQPQHF. The DNA of the CDR3 is TGTGCCAGCAGCGTCGGGGGTGGGGATTGGCAGCCCCAGCATTTT.

This chain connects TRBV5-6 to TRBJ2-7; maybe TRBD1 (5 bases). V lost 4 bases and J lost 5, with 22 bases in between. This CDR3 comprises 16 residues. Germline CDR1 is SGHDT and CDR2 is YYEEEE. CDR3 loop: CASSPQPIGQAHEQYF. The CDR3 nucleotides are TGTGCCAGCAGCCCCCAACCCATTGGACAAGCCCACGAGCAGTACTTC.

V is TRBV29-1 and J is TRBJ2-7; D uncertain. The CDR3 has 10 amino acids. Deletions cut 3 bases from V and 6 bases from J, with 6 bases between. Germline assignment: CDR1 SQVTM and CDR2 ANQGSEA. CDR3 residues: CSVDSGEQYF. CDR3 in DNA: TGCAGCGTTGACAGTGGCGAGCAGTACTTC.

The rearrangement links TRBV20-1 to TRBJ2-7; perhaps TRBD1 as D (6 bases). This CDR3 region has 14 residues. V was cut by 3 bases and J by 3 bases, with 15 bases left in between. Germline loops: CDR1 DFQATT, CDR2 SNEGSKA (reference sequence). CDR3 DNA sequence: TGCAGTGCTAGTAAACAGGGAAAAGGCTACGAGCAGTACTTC. Its translation is CSASKQGKGYEQYF.

The chain combines TRBV19 with TRBJ2-7; possible D gene TRBD1, 6 bases. CDR1 is LNHDA and CDR2 is SQIVND in the germline V gene (reference sequence). V shed 3 bases and J shed 6 bases, with 18 bases lying between them. The CDR3 consists of 15 residues. In DNA, the CDR3 is TGTGCCAGTAGTATTGATAGCAGGGGATACGCCGAGCAGTACTTC. Translating it yields CASSIDSRGYAEQYF.

This sequence joins TRBV4-1 and TRBJ1-2; no clear D gene. V shed 6 bases and J shed 3 bases, with 8 bases lying between them. The CDR3 sequence is 12 residues long. CDR1 and CDR2 (germline): MGHRA, YSYEKL. The CDR3 reads CASRREDYGYTF. CDR3 nucleotides: TGCGCCAGCAGGAGGGAAGACTATGGCTACACCTTC.

The V and J genes are TRBV7-9 and TRBJ1-5; a possible D gene is TRBD1 (6 bases). Trimming left V 5 bases short and J 1 base short, with 9 bases between. The CDR3 consists of 14 residues. Germline CDR1 and CDR2: SEHNR and FQNEAQ (reference sequence). This CDR3 is CASSADSSNQPQHF. In nucleotides, the CDR3 is TGTGCCAGCAGCGCGGACAGCAGCAATCAGCCCCAGCATTTT.

V is TRBV18 and J is TRBJ1-2; TRBD1 aligns across 8 bases. J lost 4 bases, V lost 0 bases, and 1 base had no gene match. This CDR3 is built from 14 residues. CDR1 is KGHSH and CDR2 is LQKENI in the germline V gene. In DNA, the CDR3 is TGTGCCAGCTCACCACCTCAGGGGGCCTATGGCTACACCTTC. Translation: CASSPPQGAYGYTF. Supplemented by reference TRBV18 and TRBJ1-2, the full variable domain reads NAGVMQNPRHLVRRRGQEARLRCSPMKGHSHVYWYRQLPEEGLKFMVYLQKENIIDESGMPKERFSAEFPKEGPSILRIQQVVRGDSAAYFCASSPPQGAYGYTFGSGTRLTVV.

V gene TRBV6-1 combines with J gene TRBJ2-5; 8 bases agree with TRBD2. Germline CDR1 is MNHNS and CDR2 is SASEGT. This CDR3 is 18 amino acids long. The ends lost 4 bases at V and 4 bases at J; junction bases unmatched: 17. In DNA form, the CDR3 reads TGTGCCAGCAGTGTACGAAGTGTGGGCGGGGGGACCCCAGAGACCCAGTACTTC. The encoded protein is CASSVRSVGGGTPETQYF.

J is TRBJ2-3 and V is TRBV5-1; 12 bases are a match to TRBD2. Germline CDR1 SGHRS, CDR2 YFSETQ. This CDR3 region has 16 residues. Trimming cost V 4 bases and J 2 bases; bases outside gene matches: 5. In nucleotides, the CDR3 is TGCGCCAGCAGCCCCGGACTAGCGGGGAACACAGATACGCAGTATTTT. It yields the protein CASSPGLAGNTDTQYF. Full variable domain (outside the CDR3, taken from reference TRBV5-1 and TRBJ2-3): KAGVTQTPRYLIKTRGQQVTLSCSPISGHRSVSWYQQTPGQGLQFLFEYFSETQRNKGNFPGRFSGRQFSNSRSEMNVSTLELGDSALYLCASSPGLAGNTDTQYFGPGTRLTVL.

This chain links TRBV7-6 with TRBJ2-7, with D possibly matching TRBD1 (5 bases). Trimming left V 0 bases short and J 7 bases short, with 16 bases between. In germline, CDR1 is SGHVS, CDR2 FNYEAQ. The CDR3 is 15 amino acids. CDR3 amino acids: CASSLAGLVGLEQYF. In DNA, the CDR3 is TGTGCCAGCAGCTTAGCGGGGCTAGTGGGTTTGGAGCAGTACTTC.

This clone turned up a few times. The rearrangement uses TRBV27 and TRBJ2-2, with 7 bases matching TRBD2. J gave up 6 bases and V 6 bases, and 7 bases lay outside the gene matches. This CDR3 contains 14 residues. Germline CDR1 reads MNHEY; CDR2 reads SMNVEV (reference sequence). The CDR3 is CASRREGWSGELFF. The CDR3 region has the DNA TGTGCCAGCAGAAGGGAGGGGTGGTCCGGGGAGCTGTTTTTT.

The rearrangement uses TRBV19 and TRBJ1-5, with a weak D call TRBD1 (5 bases). V lost 5 bases, J lost 0 bases, and 14 bases lay in between. This CDR3 has 16 amino acids. The germline CDR1 and CDR2 sequences are LNHDA and SQIVND (reference sequence). Here the CDR3 DNA reads TGTGCCAGTAGTCCAACCGGGACTTTTAGCAATCAGCCCCAGCATTTT. It specifies CASSPTGTFSNQPQHF.

The genes are TRBV6-5 and TRBJ1-3; tentative D call: TRBD1 (6 bases). Looked up from germline, CDR1 is MNHEY and CDR2 is SVGAGI. This CDR3 is 15 amino acids long. V lost 3 bases and J 0 bases, leaving 9 bases between the germline ends. The CDR3 here is CASSYQGFSGNTIYF. The CDR3 nucleotides read TGTGCCAGCAGTTATCAGGGGTTCTCTGGAAACACCATATATTTT.